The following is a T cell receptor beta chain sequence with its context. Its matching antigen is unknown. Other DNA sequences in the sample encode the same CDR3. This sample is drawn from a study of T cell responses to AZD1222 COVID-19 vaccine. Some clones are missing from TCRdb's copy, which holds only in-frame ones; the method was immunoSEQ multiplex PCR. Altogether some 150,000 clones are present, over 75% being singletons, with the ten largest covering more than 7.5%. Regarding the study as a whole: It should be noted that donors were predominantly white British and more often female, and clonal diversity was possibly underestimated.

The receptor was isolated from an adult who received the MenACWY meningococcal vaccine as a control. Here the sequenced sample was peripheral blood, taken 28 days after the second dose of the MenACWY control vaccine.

CDR3 residues: CASSLVGLSYEQYF. The CDR3 DNA is TGTGCCAGCAGCTTGGTTGGGCTATCCTACGAGCAGTACTTC. This chain connects TRBV5-8 to TRBJ2-7; D not resolved. This CDR3 comprises 14 residues. CDR1 SGHTS and CDR2 YDEGEE come from the germline V gene. V was pared by 0 bases and J by 1 base, with 8 bases between.